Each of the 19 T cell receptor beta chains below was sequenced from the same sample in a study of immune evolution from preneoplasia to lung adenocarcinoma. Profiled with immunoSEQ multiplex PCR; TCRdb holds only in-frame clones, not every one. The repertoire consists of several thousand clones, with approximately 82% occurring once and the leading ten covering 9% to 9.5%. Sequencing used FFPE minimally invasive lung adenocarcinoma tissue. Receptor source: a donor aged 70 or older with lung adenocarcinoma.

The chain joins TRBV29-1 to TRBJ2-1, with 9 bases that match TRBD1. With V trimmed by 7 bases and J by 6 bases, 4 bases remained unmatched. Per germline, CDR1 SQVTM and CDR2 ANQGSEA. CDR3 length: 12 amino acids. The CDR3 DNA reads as TGCAGCGCAGGACAGGGGTCCAATGAGCAGTTCTTC. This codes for CSAGQGSNEQFF.

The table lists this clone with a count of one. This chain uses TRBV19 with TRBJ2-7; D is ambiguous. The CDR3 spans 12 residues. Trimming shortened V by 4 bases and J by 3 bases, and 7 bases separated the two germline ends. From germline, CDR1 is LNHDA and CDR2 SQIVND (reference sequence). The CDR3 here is CASSTGIYEQYF. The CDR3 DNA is TGTGCCAGTAGTACCGGAATCTACGAGCAGTACTTC. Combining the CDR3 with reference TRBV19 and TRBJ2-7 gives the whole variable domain DGGITQSPKYLFRKEGQNVTLSCEQNLNHDAMYWYRQDPGQGLRLIYYSQIVNDFQKGDIAEGYSVSREKKESFPLTVTSAQKNPTAFYLCASSTGIYEQYFGPGTRLTVT.

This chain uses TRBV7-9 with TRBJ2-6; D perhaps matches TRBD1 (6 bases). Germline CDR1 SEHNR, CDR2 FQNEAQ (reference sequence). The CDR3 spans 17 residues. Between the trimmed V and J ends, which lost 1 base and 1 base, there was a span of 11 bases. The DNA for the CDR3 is TGTGCCAGCAGCTTAGGACCCGGGACATCTGGGGCCAACGTCCTGACTTTC. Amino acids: CASSLGPGTSGANVLTF.

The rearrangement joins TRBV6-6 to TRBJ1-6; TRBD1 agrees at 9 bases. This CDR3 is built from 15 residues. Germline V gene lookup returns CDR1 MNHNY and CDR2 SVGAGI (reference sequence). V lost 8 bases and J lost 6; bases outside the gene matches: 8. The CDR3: CASLKGTGFNSPLHF. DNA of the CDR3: TGTGCCAGCCTGAAAGGGACAGGGTTTAATTCACCCCTCCACTTT.

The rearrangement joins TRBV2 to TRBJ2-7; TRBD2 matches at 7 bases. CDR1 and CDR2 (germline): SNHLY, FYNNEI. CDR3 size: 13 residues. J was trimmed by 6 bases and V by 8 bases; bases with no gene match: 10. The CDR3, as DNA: TGTGCCAGCGTGAATCGGGAGGCGGGCGAGCAGTACTTC. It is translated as CASVNREAGEQYF.

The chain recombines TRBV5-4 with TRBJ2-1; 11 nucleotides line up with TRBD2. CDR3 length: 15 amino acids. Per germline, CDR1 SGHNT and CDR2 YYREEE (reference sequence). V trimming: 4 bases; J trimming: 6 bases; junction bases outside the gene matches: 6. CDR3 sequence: CASSPTSGSANEQFF. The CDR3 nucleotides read TGTGCCAGCAGCCCAACTAGCGGGAGTGCCAATGAGCAGTTCTTC.

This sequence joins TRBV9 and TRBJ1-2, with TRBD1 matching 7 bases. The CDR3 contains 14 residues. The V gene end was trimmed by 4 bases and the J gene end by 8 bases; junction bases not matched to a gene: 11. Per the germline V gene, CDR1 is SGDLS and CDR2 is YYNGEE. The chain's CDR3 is CASSSGGGARGYTF. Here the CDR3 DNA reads TGTGCCAGCAGCTCAGGGGGGGGCGCTAGGGGCTACACCTTC.

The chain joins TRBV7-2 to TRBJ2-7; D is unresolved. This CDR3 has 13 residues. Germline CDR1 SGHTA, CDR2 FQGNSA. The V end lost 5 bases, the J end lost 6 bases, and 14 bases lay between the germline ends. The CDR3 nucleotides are TGTGCCAGCAGCCTTCACTTCGAGGCCGAGCAGTACTTC. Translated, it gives CASSLHFEAEQYF.

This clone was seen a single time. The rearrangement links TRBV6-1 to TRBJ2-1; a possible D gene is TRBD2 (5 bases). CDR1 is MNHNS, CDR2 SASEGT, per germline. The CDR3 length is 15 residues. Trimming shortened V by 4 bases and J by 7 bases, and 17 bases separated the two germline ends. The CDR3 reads CASSGRTGRDNEQFF. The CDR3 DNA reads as TGTGCCAGCAGTGGACGGACGGGCCGGGATAATGAGCAGTTCTTC.

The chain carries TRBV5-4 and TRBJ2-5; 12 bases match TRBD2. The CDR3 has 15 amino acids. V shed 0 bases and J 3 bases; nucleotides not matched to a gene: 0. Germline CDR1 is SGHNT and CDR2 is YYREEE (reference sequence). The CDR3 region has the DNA TGTGCCAGCAGCTTGGGACTAGCGGGAGAAGAGACCCAGTACTTC. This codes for CASSLGLAGEETQYF.

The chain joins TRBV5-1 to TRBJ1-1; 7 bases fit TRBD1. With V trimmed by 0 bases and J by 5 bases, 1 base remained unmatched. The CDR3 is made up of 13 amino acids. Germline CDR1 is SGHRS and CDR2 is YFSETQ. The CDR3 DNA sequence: TGCGCCAGCAGCTTGGTGGACAGGACTGAAGCTTTCTTT. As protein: CASSLVDRTEAFF.

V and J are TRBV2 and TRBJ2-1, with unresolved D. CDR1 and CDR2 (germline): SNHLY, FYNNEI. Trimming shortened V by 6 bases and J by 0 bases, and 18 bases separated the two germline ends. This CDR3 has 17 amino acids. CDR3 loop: CASRERAGGRSYNEQFF. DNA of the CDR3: TGTGCCAGCAGGGAAAGGGCAGGCGGCCGCTCCTACAATGAGCAGTTCTTC.

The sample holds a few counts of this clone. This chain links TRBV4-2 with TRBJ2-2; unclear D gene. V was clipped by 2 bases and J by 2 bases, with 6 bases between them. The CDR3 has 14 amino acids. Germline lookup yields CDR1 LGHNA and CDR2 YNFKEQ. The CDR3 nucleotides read TGTGCCAGCAGCCAAAAAAGAAACACCGGGGAGCTGTTTTTT. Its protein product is CASSQKRNTGELFF.

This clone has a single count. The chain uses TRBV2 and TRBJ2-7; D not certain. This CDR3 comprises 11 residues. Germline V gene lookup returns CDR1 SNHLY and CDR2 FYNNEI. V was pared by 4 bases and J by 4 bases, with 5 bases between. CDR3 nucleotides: TGTGCCAGCAGTGTCAGATACGAGCAGTACTTC. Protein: CASSVRYEQYF.

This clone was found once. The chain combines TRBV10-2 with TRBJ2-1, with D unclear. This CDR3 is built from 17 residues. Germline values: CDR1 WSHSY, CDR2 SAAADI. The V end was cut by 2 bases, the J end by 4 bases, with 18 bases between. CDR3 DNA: TGCGCCAGCAGTGAGAGTTCGGTCGACTGGGAATACAATGAGCAGTTCTTC. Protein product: CASSESSVDWEYNEQFF.

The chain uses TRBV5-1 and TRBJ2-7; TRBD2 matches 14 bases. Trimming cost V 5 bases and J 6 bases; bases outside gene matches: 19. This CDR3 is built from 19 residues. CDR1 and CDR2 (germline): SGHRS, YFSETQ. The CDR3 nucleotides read TGCGCCAGCAGTTTTTCTACAGGACTAGCGGGAGGTCCTCCCCCCGAGCAGTACTTC. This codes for CASSFSTGLAGGPPPEQYF.

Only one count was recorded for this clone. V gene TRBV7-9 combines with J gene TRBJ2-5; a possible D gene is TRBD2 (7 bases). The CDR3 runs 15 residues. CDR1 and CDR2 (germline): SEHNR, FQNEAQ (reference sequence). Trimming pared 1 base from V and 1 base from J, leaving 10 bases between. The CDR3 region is CASSLGGGGQETQYF. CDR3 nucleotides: TGTGCCAGCAGCTTAGGGGGAGGGGGCCAAGAGACCCAGTACTTC.

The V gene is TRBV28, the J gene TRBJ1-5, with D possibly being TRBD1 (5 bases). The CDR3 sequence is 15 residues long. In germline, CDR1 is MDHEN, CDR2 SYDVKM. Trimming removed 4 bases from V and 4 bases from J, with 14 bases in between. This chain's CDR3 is CASSWGPGRNQPQHF. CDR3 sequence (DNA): TGTGCCAGCAGTTGGGGACCCGGGCGAAATCAGCCCCAGCATTTT.

The CDR3 sequence is CASSFQLNTEAFF. For the CDR3, the DNA is TGTGCCAGCAGCTTTCAGTTGAACACTGAAGCTTTCTTT. This rearrangement joins TRBV11-2 to TRBJ1-1; D not certain. The CDR3 extends over 13 amino acids. Germline-derived CDR1 and CDR2 are SGHAT and FQNNGV. V gave up 3 bases and J gave up 0 bases, with 5 bases separating them.